Sequencing of this T cell receptor (beta chain) was carried out in a study of T cells in Graves' hyperthyroidism and ophthalmopathy. CDR1 is MNHNS, CDR2 SASEGT, per germline. CDR3 length: 15 amino acids. Trimming took 8 bases from V and 1 from J; bases not matched to a gene: 6. This clonotype appeared a few times. What it binds is not known. RNA transcripts served as the template for amplifying TCR beta CDR3 regions. The HTBI primer set drove a first-round RT-PCR of the TCR CDR3. Using its own MiXCR run on the multiplex PCR reads, TCRdb lists one record per CDR3 protein. Found here are approximately 720,000 distinct CDR3 sequences, around a sixth of them singletons; the top ten hold roughly 17%. Patients aged 18 to 65 had newly diagnosed hyperthyroidism lasting under 2 months. Every diagnosis used clinical symptoms, serum thyroxine and TRAb, thyroid ultrasound and orbital computed tomography. The blood specimen was taken at initial hyperthyroidism diagnosis, before any ophthalmopathy symptoms.

The study's findings and limits: Also found in blood were most expanded thyroid clonotypes above 0.001.

The gene calls are TRBV6-1 and TRBJ1-1, with 11 nucleotides matching TRBD1. Input material: blood. This TCR was sampled from a woman between 45 and 60 years old with Graves' hyperthyroidism that later progressed to Graves' ophthalmopathy. The CDR3 region is CASLDRGLSNTEAFF. The CDR3 DNA follows: TGTGCCAGCCTGGACAGGGGGCTATCGAACACTGAAGCTTTCTTT.